This T cell receptor (beta chain) was sequenced for a study of technical replicates of blood from several donors. Some clones are missing from TCRdb's copy, which holds only in-frame ones; the method was immunoSEQ multiplex PCR. The sample consists of about 83,000 clones, about 90% of them appearing once. Germline loops: CDR1 SGHAT, CDR2 FQNNGV. V lost 5 bases and J lost 0, with 10 bases in between. The CDR3 totals 14 residues. V is TRBV11-2 and J is TRBJ1-2, with D possibly being TRBD1 (6 bases). Input material: T cells isolated from PBMCs. The clonotype originates from a human donor in good health. The CDR3 nucleotides read TGTGCCAGCAGCCAGGGGTATACTAACTATGGCTACACCTTC. Protein: CASSQGYTNYGYTF.